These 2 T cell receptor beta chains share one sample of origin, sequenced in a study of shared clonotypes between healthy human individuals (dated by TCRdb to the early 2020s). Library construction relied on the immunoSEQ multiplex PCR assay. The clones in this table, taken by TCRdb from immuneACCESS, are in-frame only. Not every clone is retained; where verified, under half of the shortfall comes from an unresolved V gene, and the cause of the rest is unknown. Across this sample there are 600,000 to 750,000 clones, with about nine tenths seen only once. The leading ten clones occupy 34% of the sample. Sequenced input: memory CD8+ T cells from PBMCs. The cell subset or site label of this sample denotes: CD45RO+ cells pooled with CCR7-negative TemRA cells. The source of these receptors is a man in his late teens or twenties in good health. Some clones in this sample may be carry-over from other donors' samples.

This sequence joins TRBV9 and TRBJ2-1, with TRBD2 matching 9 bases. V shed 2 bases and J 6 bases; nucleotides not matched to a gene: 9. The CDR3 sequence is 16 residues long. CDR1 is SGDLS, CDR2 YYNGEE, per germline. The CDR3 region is CASSVWSSGIANEQFF. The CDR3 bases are TGTGCCAGCAGCGTCTGGTCTAGCGGGATAGCCAATGAGCAGTTCTTC.

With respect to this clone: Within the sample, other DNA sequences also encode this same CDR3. As DNA, the CDR3 is TGCGCCAGCAGCTTGGCAGGAGATGGCTACACCTTC. Its protein product is CASSLAGDGYTF. The chain couples TRBV5-1 to TRBJ1-2; D call uncertain. The germline V gene encodes CDR1 SGHRS and CDR2 YFSETQ. Between the trimmed V and J ends, which lost 0 bases and 6 bases, there was a span of 6 bases. CDR3 length equals 12 residues. The full variable domain, its missing parts supplied by reference TRBV5-1 and TRBJ1-2, is KAGVTQTPRYLIKTRGQQVTLSCSPISGHRSVSWYQQTPGQGLQFLFEYFSETQRNKGNFPGRFSGRQFSNSRSEMNVSTLELGDSALYLCASSLAGDGYTFGSGTRLTVV.